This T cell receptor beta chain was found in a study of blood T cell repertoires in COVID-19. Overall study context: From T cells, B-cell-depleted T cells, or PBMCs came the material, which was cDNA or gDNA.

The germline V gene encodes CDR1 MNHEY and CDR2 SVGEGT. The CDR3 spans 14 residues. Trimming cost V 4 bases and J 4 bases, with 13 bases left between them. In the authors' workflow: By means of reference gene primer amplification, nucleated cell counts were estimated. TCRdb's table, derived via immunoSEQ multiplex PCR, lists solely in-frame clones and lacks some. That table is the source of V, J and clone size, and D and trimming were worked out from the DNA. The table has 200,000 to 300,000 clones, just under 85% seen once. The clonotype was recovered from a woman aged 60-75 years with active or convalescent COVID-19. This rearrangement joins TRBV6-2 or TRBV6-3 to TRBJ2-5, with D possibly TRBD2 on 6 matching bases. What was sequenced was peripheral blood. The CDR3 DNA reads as TGTGCCAGCAGTTGGGGACTGGGGGGAGAGACCCAGTACTTC. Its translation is CASSWGLGGETQYF.